This T cell receptor (beta chain) was identified during a study of long-term antiretroviral therapy in people with HIV. Remarks on this clone: What it recognizes is unknown.

General observations from the study: Subsequent to ART, diversity was augmented yet persisted below that of transplant donor controls.

Survey-level immunoSEQ v3.0 assays were run. For each individual sample, sequencing targeted roughly 35,000-55,000 T-cell genomes. Sequenced by immunoSEQ multiplex PCR; TCRdb stores in-frame clones only, minus some. The table has about 20,000 clones, just over 85% seen once. Trimming took 4 bases from V and 7 from J, leaving 9 bases between them. The CDR3 is 12 residues long. The germline V gene encodes CDR1 SGHRS and CDR2 YFSETQ. This TCR derives from a man in his sixties with HIV. This material consisted of unsorted PBMCs, taken 1.3 years after starting antiretroviral therapy. The chain uses TRBV5-1 and TRBJ2-1; D remains ambiguous. DNA for the CDR3: TGCGCCAGCAGCGACCCCGGTAATGAGCAGTTCTTC. Encoded protein: CASSDPGNEQFF. Supplemented by reference TRBV5-1 and TRBJ2-1, the full variable domain reads KAGVTQTPRYLIKTRGQQVTLSCSPISGHRSVSWYQQTPGQGLQFLFEYFSETQRNKGNFPGRFSGRQFSNSRSEMNVSTLELGDSALYLCASSDPGNEQFFGPGTRLTVL.